This T cell receptor beta chain was identified during a study of persistence of HIV-infected CD4 T cells. Turning to the study itself: Suppressive ART had lasted a median of around 8 years.

On this clone: As yet, its antigen is unknown.

CDR3 length: 15 residues. With 1 base removed from V and 3 bases from J, the gap between germline ends came to 12 bases. The germline V gene encodes CDR1 SGHVS and CDR2 FQNEAQ. This was the immunoSEQ version 4 assay in survey mode. The assay was immunoSEQ multiplex PCR, and TCRdb's table has in-frame clones only and misses some. This sample has over 10,000 clones, with under 70% found just once. Cells were stimulated with overlapping HIV-1 Gag 15-mer peptides. Sorting selected CD4+ T cells upregulating both CD40 ligand and CD69. Donors had CD4+ T cell counts above 400 cells/uL and were CMV-seropositive.

The source was CD4+ T cells sorted from PBMCs after approximately 19-hour stimulation, collected from a patient who received antiretroviral therapy. This receptor was identified in an adult man with HIV who was CMV-seropositive. V gene TRBV7-8 combines with J gene TRBJ1-1; TRBD1 might be the D (5 bases). The CDR3 loop is CASSLGGLFYTEAFF. CDR3 DNA sequence: TGTGCCAGCAGCTTAGGGGGCCTTTTTTACACTGAAGCTTTCTTT.